Here is one TCR beta chain with its context. The antigen remains undetermined. This entry is derived from a study of Ad26.COV2.S vaccination and SARS-CoV-2 variants. Study in general: A COV1001 Ad26.COV2.S trial-arm participant provided the sample. General study findings and limits: Once vaccination had occurred, spike-specific CD8+ and CD4+ T cell responses reportedly showed substantial breadth. While placebo recipients had lower spike-specific TCR breadth, vaccine recipients had more.

V dropped 4 bases and J dropped 7 bases, with 11 bases sitting between them. The CDR3 consists of 13 residues. In germline, CDR1 is LNHDA, CDR2 SQIVND (reference sequence). Treatment reported: about 20 received Ad26.COV2.S at low or high dose, single or two shots; 5 received placebo; per-sample allocation not given. At day 63 after the first vaccine or placebo injection, samples were drawn. Sequencing used immunoSEQ multiplex PCR; TCRdb keeps in-frame clones, though not all of them. In the table there are 320,000 or so clones, around 90% of which are singletons. This material consisted of peripheral blood, taken in a trial of Ad26.COV2.S vaccine versus placebo. V and J are TRBV19 and TRBJ1-5; D remains unclear. The origin of this receptor is a person between 18 and 59 years old who received the Ad26.COV2.S COVID-19 vaccine or a placebo. CDR3 residues: CASSKFAGQPQHF. DNA for the CDR3: TGTGCCAGTAGTAAGTTTGCGGGCCAGCCCCAGCATTTT.